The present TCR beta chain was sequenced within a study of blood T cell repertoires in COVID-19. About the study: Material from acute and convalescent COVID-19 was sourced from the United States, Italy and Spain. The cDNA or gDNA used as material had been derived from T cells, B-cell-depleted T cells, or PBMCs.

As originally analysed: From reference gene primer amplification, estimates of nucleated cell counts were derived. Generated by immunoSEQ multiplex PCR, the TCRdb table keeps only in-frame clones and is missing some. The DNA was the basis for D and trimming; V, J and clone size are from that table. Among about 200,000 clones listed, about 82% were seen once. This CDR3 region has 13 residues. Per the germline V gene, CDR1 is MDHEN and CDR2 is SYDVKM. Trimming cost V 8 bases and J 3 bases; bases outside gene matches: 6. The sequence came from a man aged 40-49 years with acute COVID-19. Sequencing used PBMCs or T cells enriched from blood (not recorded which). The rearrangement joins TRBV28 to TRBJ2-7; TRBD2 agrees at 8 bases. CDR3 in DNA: TGTGCCAGCCTCCGTCTAGCGGGCTACGAGCAGTACTTC. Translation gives CASLRLAGYEQYF.